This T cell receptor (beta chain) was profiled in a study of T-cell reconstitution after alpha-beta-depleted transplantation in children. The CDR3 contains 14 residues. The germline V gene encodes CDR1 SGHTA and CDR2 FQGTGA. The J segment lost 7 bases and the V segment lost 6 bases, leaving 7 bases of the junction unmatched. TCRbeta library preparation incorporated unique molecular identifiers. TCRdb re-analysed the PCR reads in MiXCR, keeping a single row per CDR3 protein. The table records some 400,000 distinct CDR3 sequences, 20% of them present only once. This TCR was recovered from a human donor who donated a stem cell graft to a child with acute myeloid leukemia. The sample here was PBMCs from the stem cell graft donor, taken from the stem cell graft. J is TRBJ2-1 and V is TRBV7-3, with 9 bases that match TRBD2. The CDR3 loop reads CASSLAGILNEQFF. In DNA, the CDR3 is TGTGCCAGCAGTCTAGCGGGAATTCTGAATGAGCAGTTCTTC.